Presented here are 4 T cell receptor beta chains from one specimen sequenced in a study of T cell responses to AZD1222 COVID-19 vaccine (dated by TCRdb to about 2021). The method was the immunoSEQ multiplex PCR assay. The clones in this table, taken by TCRdb from immuneACCESS, are in-frame only. Not every clone is retained; where verified, under half of the shortfall comes from an unresolved V gene, and the cause of the rest is unknown. In all, the sample holds under 150,000 clones, and more than 85% of those were seen once. Under 3.5% of the sample is in the top ten clones. The sample's time point label, in plain terms: baseline before first vaccination. The material sequenced was peripheral blood, taken on day 0 of AZD1222 vaccination. These receptor sequences come from an adult in good health.

The chain employs TRBV28 and TRBJ1-5; D is ambiguous. CDR3 length: 14 residues. The germline gives CDR1 MDHEN, CDR2 SYDVKM. Trimming shortened V by 5 bases and J by 0 bases, and 8 bases separated the two germline ends. The CDR3 here is CASSRENSNQPQHF. DNA for the CDR3: TGTGCCAGCAGTAGGGAGAATAGCAATCAGCCCCAGCATTTT.

The chain is built from TRBV15 and TRBJ2-7; possible D gene TRBD1, 5 bases. The CDR3 totals 15 residues. Trimming shortened V by 5 bases and J by 2 bases, and 16 bases separated the two germline ends. Germline lookup yields CDR1 LNHNV and CDR2 YYDKDF (reference sequence). The DNA for the CDR3 is TGTGCCACCAGCCCCCCCCTCCCGGACACCTACGAGCAGTACTTC. This sequence encodes CATSPPLPDTYEQYF. Supplemented by reference TRBV15 and TRBJ2-7, the full variable domain reads DAMVIQNPRYQVTQFGKPVTLSCSQTLNHNVMYWYQQKSSQAPKLLFHYYDKDFNNEADTPDNFQSRRPNTSFCFLDIRSPGLGDTAMYLCATSPPLPDTYEQYFGPGTRLTVT.

The rearrangement joins TRBV2 to TRBJ1-5; D remains ambiguous. Trimming left V 3 bases short and J 7 bases short, with 19 bases between. The CDR3 extends over 16 amino acids. CDR1 SNHLY and CDR2 FYNNEI come from the germline V gene. The CDR3 reads CASSEVGRESGQPQHF. In nucleotides, the CDR3 is TGTGCCAGCAGTGAGGTTGGTAGGGAGTCAGGACAGCCCCAGCATTTT.

This clone was seen more than once but under ten times. The V and J genes are TRBV5-1 and TRBJ1-1, with D tentatively TRBD1 (6 bases). Trimming removed 1 base at V and 5 bases at J, with 15 bases between. The germline V gene has CDR1 SGHRS and CDR2 YFSETQ. CDR3 size: 15 residues. The CDR3: CASSLRTALGTEAFF. DNA for the CDR3: TGCGCCAGCAGCTTGAGGACAGCCCTAGGGACTGAAGCTTTCTTT.